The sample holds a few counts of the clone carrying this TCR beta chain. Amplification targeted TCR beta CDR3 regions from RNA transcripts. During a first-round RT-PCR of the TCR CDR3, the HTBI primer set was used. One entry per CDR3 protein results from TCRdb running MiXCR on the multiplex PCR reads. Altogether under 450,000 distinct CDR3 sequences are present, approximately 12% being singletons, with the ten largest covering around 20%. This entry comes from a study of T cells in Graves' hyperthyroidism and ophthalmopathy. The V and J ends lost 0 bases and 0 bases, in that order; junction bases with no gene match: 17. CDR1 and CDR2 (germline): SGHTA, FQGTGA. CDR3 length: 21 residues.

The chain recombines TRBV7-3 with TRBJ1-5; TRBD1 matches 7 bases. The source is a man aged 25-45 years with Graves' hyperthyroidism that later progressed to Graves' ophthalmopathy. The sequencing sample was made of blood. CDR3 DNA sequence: TGTGCCAGCAGCTTAACGGCGTCAGATATAGACAGGGAATATAGCAATCAGCCCCAGCATTTT. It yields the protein CASSLTASDIDREYSNQPQHF.